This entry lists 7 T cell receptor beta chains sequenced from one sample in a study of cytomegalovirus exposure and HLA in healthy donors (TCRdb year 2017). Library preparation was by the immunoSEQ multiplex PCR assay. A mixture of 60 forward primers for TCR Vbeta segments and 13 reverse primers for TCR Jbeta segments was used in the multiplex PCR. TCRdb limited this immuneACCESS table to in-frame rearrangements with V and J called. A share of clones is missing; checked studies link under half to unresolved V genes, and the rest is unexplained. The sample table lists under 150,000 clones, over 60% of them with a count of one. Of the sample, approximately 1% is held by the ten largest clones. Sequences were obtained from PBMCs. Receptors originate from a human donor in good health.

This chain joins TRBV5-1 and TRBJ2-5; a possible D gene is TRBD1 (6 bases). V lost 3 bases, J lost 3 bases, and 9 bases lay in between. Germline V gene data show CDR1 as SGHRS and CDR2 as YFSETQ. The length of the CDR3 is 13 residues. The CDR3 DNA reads TGCGCCAGCAGCTCTGACAGGAAAGAGACCCAGTACTTC. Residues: CASSSDRKETQYF.

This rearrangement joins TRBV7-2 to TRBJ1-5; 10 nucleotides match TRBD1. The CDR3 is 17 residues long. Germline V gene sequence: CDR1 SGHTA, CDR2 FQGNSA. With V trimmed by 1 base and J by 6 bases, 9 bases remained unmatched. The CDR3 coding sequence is TGTGCCAGCAGCTTAGTCGTTGGTCGGACAGGGGGTCAGCCCCAGCATTTT. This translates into CASSLVVGRTGGQPQHF.

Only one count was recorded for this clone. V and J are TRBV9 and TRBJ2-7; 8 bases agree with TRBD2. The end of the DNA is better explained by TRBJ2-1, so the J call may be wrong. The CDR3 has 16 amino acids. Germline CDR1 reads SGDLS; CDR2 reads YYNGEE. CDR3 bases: TGTGCCAGCAGCGTAGGGAGCGGGGGCACCTACAATGAGCAGTTCTTC. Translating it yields CASSVGSGGTYNEQFF.

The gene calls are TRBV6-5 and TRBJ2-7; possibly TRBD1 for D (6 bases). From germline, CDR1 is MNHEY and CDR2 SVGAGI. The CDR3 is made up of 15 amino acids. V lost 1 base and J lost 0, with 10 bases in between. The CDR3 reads CASSYLSQGSYEQYF. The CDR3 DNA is TGTGCCAGCAGTTACTTATCACAGGGCTCCTACGAGCAGTACTTC.

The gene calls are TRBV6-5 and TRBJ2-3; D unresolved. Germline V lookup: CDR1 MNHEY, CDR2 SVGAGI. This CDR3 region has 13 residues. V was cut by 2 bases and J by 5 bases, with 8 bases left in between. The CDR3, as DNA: TGTGCCAGCAGTTACGCAGGTGGAGATACGCAGTATTTT. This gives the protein CASSYAGGDTQYF.

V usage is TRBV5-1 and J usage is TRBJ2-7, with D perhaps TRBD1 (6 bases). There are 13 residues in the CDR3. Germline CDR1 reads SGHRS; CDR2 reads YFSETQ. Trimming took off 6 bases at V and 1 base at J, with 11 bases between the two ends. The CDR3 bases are TGCGCCAGCACCGGGACACAGTCCTACGAGCAGTACTTC. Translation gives CASTGTQSYEQYF.

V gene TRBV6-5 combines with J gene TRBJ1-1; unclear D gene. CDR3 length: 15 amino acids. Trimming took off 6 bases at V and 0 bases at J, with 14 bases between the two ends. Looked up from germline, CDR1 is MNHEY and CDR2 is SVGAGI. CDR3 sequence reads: CASSASGFMNTEAFF. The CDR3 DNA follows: TGTGCCAGCAGCGCCTCGGGGTTTATGAACACTGAAGCTTTCTTT.